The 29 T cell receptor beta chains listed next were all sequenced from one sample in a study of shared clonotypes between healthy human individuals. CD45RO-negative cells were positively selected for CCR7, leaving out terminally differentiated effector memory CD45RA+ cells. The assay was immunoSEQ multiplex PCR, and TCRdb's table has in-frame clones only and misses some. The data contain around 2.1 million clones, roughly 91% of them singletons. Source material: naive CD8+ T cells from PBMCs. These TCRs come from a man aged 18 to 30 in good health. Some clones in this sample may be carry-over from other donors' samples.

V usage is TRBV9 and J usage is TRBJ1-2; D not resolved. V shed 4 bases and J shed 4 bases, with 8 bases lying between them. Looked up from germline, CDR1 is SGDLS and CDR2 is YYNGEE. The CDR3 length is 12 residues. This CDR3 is CASSPGPYGYTF. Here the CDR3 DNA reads TGTGCCAGCAGCCCCGGCCCCTATGGCTACACCTTC.

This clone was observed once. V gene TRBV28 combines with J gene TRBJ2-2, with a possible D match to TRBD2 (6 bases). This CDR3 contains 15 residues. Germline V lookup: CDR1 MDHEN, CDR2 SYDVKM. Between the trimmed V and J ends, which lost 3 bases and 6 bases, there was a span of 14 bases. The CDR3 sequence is CASSLSDYRPGELFF. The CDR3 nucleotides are TGTGCCAGCAGTTTGTCGGACTATCGACCCGGGGAGCTGTTTTTT.

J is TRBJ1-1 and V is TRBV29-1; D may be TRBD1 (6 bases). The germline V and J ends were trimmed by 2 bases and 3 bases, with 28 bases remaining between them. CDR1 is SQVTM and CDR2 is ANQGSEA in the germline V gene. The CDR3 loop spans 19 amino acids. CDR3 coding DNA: TGCAGCGTTGAACCGATCGAGGAGGACAGATCCTTTGGGTACACTGAAGCTTTCTTT. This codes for CSVEPIEEDRSFGYTEAFF.

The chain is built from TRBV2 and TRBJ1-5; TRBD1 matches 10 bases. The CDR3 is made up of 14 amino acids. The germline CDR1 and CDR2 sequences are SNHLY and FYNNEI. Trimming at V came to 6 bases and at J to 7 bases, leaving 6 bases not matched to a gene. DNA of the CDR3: TGTGCCAGCAGCCTCGGGACAGGGGACCAGCCCCAGCATTTT. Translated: CASSLGTGDQPQHF.

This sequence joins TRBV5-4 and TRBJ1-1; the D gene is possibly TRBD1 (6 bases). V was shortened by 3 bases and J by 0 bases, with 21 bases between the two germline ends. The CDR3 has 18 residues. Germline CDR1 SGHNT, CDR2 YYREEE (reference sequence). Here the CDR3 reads CASSSPLNRVEMNTEAFF. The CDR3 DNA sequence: TGTGCCAGCAGCTCCCCCTTGAACAGGGTGGAAATGAACACTGAAGCTTTCTTT.

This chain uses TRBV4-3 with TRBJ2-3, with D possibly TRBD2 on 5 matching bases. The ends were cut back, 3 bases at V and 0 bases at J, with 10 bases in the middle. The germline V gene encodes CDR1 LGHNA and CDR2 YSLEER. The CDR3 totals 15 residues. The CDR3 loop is CASSHLLGSTDTQYF. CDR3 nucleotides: TGCGCCAGCAGCCACCTACTAGGGAGCACAGATACGCAGTATTTT.

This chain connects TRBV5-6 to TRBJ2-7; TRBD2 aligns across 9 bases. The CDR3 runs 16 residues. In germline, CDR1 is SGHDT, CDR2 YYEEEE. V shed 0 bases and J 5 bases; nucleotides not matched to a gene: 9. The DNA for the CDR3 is TGTGCCAGCAGCTTGGCCGCGGGAGGGCCGGCGAACGAGCAGTACTTC. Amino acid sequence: CASSLAAGGPANEQYF.

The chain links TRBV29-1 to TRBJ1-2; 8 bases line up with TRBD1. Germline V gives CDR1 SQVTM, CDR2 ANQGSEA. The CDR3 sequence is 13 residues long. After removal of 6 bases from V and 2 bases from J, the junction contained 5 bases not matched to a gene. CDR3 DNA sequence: TGCAGCGTCACCGGGACAGGCAACTATGGCTACACCTTC. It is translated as CSVTGTGNYGYTF.

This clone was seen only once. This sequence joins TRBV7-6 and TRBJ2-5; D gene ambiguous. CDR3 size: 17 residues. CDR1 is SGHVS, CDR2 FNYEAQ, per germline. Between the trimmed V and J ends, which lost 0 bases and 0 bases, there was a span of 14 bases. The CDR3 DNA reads TGTGCCAGCAGCTTAGCGATGGGCCCTTACTACCAAGAGACCCAGTACTTC. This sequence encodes CASSLAMGPYYQETQYF.

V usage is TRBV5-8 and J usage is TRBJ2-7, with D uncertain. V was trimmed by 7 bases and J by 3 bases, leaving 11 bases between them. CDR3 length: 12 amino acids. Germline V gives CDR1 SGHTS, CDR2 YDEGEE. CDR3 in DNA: TGTGCCAGCCCAGCTTACGGCTACGAGCAGTACTTC. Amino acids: CASPAYGYEQYF.

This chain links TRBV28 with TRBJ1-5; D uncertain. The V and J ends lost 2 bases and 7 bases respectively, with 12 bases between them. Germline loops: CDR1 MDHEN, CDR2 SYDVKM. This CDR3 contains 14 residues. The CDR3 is CASSLMRVHQPQHF. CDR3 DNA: TGTGCCAGCAGTTTAATGAGGGTGCACCAGCCCCAGCATTTT.

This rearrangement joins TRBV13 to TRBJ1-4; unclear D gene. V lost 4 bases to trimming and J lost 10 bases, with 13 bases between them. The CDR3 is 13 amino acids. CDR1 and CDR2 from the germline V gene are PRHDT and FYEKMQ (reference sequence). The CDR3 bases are TGTGCCAGCAGCTCCGGGAGGGCCGCAAAACTGTTTTTT. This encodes CASSSGRAAKLFF.

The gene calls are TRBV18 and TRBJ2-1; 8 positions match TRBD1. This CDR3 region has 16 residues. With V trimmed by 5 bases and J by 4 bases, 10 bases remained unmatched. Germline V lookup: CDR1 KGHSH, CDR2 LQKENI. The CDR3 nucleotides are TGTGCCAGCTCATCCACCGGGACAGGTGAGTACAATGAGCAGTTCTTC. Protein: CASSSTGTGEYNEQFF.

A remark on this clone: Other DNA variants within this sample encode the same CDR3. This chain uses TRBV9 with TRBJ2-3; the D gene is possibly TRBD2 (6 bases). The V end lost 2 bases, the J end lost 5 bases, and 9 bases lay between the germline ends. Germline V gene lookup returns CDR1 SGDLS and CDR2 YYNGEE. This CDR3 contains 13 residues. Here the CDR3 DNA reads TGTGCCAGCAGCGTTGCGGGGCTAGATACGCAGTATTTT. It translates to CASSVAGLDTQYF.

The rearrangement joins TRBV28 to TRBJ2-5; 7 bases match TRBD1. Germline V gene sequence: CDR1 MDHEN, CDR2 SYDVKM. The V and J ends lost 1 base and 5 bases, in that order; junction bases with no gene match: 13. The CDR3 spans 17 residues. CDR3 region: CASSLSVRDSPEETQYF. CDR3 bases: TGTGCCAGCAGTTTATCAGTTCGGGACAGCCCCGAGGAGACCCAGTACTTC.

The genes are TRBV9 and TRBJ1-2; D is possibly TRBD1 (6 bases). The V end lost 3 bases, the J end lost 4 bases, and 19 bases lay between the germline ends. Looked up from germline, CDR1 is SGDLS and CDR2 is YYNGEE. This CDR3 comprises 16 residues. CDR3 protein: CASSGGQPIATYGYTF. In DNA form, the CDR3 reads TGTGCCAGCAGCGGTGGACAGCCGATTGCTACCTATGGCTACACCTTC.

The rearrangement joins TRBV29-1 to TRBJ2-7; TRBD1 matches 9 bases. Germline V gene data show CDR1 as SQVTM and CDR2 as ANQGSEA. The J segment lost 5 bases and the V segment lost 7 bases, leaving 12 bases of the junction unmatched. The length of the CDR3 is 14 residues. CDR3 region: CSATGQGIFNEQYF. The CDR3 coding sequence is TGCAGCGCCACCGGACAGGGGATCTTCAACGAGCAGTACTTC.

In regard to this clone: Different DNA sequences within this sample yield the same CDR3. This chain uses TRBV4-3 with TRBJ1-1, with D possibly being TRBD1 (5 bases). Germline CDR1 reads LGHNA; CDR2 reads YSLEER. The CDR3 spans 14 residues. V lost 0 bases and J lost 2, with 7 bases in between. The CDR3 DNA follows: TGCGCCAGCAGCCAAGATCGGACAAACACTGAAGCTTTCTTT. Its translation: CASSQDRTNTEAFF.

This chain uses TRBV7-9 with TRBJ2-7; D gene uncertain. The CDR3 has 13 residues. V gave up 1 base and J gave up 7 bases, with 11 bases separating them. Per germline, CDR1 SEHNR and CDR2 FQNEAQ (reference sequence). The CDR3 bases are TGTGCCAGCAGCTTAGTAGACCCGCGGGAGCAGTACTTC. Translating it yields CASSLVDPREQYF.

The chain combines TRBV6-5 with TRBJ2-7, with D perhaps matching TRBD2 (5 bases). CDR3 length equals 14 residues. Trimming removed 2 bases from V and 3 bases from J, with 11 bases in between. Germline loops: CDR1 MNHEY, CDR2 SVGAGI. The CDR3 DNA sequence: TGTGCCAGCAGTTACGCGTCGGGATACTACGAGCAGTACTTC. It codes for CASSYASGYYEQYF.

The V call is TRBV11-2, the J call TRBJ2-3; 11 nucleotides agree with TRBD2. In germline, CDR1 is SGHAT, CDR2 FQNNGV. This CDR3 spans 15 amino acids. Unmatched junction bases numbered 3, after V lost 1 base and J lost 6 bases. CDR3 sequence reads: CASSLGTSGWDTQYF. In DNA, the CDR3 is TGTGCCAGCAGCTTAGGGACTAGCGGGTGGGATACGCAGTATTTT.

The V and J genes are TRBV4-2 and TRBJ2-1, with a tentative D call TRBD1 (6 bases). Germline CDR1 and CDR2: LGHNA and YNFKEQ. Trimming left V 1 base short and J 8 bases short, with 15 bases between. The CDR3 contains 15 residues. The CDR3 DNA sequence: TGTGCCAGCAGCCAAGGGGGGCAGCTGTTCGATGAGCAGTTCTTC. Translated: CASSQGGQLFDEQFF.

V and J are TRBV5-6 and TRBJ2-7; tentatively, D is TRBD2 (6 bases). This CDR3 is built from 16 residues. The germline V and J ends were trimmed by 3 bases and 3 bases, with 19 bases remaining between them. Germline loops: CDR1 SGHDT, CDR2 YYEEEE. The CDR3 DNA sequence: TGTGCCAGCAGCTCACCCGGCGGGGTATTGGGCTACGAGCAGTACTTC. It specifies CASSSPGGVLGYEQYF.

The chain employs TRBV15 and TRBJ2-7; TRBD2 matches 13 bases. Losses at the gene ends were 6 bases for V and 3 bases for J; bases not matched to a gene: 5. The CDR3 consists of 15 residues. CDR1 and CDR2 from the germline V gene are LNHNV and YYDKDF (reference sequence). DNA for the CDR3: TGTGCCACCAGTCCCAGGACTAGCGGGAGCTACGAGCAGTACTTC. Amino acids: CATSPRTSGSYEQYF.

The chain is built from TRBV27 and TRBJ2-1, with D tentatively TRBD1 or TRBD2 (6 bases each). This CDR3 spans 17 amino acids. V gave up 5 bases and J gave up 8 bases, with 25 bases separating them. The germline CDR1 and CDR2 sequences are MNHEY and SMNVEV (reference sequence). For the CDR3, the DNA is TGTGCCAGCAGTCCCGAGGGGGGCGGGATGGAATGGGATGAGCAGTTCTTC. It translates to CASSPEGGGMEWDEQFF.

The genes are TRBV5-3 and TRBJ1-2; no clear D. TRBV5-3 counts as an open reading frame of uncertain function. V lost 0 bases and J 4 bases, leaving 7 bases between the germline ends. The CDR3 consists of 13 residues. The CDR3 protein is CARSLGRPYGYTF. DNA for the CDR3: TGTGCCAGAAGCTTGGGTCGGCCCTATGGCTACACCTTC.

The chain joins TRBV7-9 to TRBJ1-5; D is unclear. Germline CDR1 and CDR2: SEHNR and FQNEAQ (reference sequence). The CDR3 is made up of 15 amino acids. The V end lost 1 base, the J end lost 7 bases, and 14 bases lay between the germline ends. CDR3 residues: CASSLGEKSNQPQHF. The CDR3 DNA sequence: TGTGCCAGCAGCTTAGGGGAGAAGAGTAACCAGCCCCAGCATTTT.

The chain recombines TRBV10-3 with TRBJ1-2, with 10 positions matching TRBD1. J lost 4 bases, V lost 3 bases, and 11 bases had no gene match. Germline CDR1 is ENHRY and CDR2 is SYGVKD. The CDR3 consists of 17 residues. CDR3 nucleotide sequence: TGTGCCATCAGTGACCCGACAGTGACAGGGGGCATCTATGGCTACACCTTC. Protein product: CAISDPTVTGGIYGYTF.

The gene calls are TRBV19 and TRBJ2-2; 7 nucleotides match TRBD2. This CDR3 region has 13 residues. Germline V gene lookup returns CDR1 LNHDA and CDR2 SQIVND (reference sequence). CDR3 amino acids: CASGASGTGELFF. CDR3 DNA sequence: TGTGCTAGTGGAGCTAGCGGCACCGGGGAGCTGTTTTTT.